The 15 T cell receptor beta chains given below trace back to one sample, sequenced in a study of radiation and T cells in renal cell carcinoma. Clones were sequenced by immunoSEQ multiplex PCR, and TCRdb holds only the in-frame ones, with some missing. The sample holds about 130,000 clones, around 89% seen once. The time point denotes: blood 2 weeks post-SBRT. Treatment indicated: 15 Gy SBRT to primary tumor, nephrectomy 4 weeks later. Sample: blood, taken from a patient whose treatment included radiotherapy and nephrectomy. The receptor set was obtained from a woman aged 70-85 years with renal cell carcinoma.

V usage is TRBV27 and J usage is TRBJ2-1, with D possibly being TRBD1 or TRBD2 (5 bases each). Germline CDR1 reads MNHEY; CDR2 reads SMNVEV (reference sequence). The CDR3 spans 12 residues. Trimming took off 10 bases at V and 13 bases at J, with 20 bases between the two ends. The CDR3 loop is CATSGLTAVQFF. In nucleotides, the CDR3 is TGTGCCACCTCGGGGCTCACCGCCGTCCAGTTCTTC.

The DNA for the CDR3 is TGTGCCAGCAGCCAAGGAGTAGCGGGGGGACACTACGAGCAGTACTTC. As protein: CASSQGVAGGHYEQYF. V gene TRBV14 combines with J gene TRBJ2-7; 10 positions agree with TRBD2. With 1 base clipped from V and 3 bases from J, the junction kept 6 bases outside the gene matches. This CDR3 comprises 16 residues. Germline CDR1 and CDR2: SGHDN and FVKESK. The full variable domain, rest sourced from reference TRBV14 and TRBJ2-7, is EAGVTQFPSHSVIEKGQTVTLRCDPISGHDNLYWYRRVMGKEIKFLLHFVKESKQDESGMPNNRFLAERTGGTYSTLKVQPAELEDSGVYFCASSQGVAGGHYEQYFGPGTRLTVT.

The V and J genes are TRBV27 and TRBJ2-2, with no clear D. Trimming stripped 2 bases from V and 6 bases from J, with 13 bases between. The germline V gene encodes CDR1 MNHEY and CDR2 SMNVEV (reference sequence). The CDR3 totals 15 residues. The CDR3 is CASSLGYAIPGELFF. The CDR3 DNA sequence: TGTGCCAGCAGTTTAGGGTACGCTATCCCCGGGGAGCTGTTTTTT.

V usage is TRBV7-8 and J usage is TRBJ1-5; weak D call: TRBD1 (6 bases). The V gene's germline CDR1 is SGHVS and CDR2 FQNEAQ. The V end lost 5 bases, the J end lost 4 bases, and 15 bases lay between the germline ends. CDR3 length: 15 amino acids. CDR3 amino acids: CASSPRGGLNQPQHF. Here the CDR3 DNA reads TGTGCCAGCAGCCCTAGAGGGGGGCTGAATCAGCCCCAGCATTTT. Together with reference TRBV7-8 and TRBJ1-5, the CDR3 gives the full variable domain: GAGVSQSPRYKVAKRGQDVALRCDPISGHVSLFWYQQALGQGPEFLTYFQNEAQLDKSGLPSDRFFAERPEGSVSTLKIQRTQQEDSAVYLCASSPRGGLNQPQHFGDGTRLSIL.

This sequence joins TRBV9 and TRBJ1-3; 8 positions agree with TRBD1. Trimming cost V 0 bases and J 8 bases; bases outside gene matches: 10. Germline assignment: CDR1 SGDLS and CDR2 YYNGEE. This CDR3 is 16 amino acids long. CDR3 nucleotide sequence: TGTGCCAGCAGCGTAGCTATGACAGGGGCAGGGGACACCATATATTTT. It codes for CASSVAMTGAGDTIYF. Looking up the rest from reference TRBV9 and TRBJ1-3 gives the full variable domain: DSGVTQTPKHLITATGQRVTLRCSPRSGDLSVYWYQQSLDQGLQFLIQYYNGEERAKGNILERFSAQQFPDLHSELNLSSLELGDSALYFCASSVAMTGAGDTIYFGEGSWLTVV.

The J gene is TRBJ1-3, the V gene TRBV4-1, with a tentative D call TRBD1 (5 bases). The CDR3 consists of 15 residues. Germline V gene data show CDR1 as MGHRA and CDR2 as YSYEKL. The V end was cut by 0 bases, the J end by 4 bases, with 10 bases between. The CDR3 DNA is TGCGCCAGCAGCCAAGATTGGGGGATCGGAAACACCATATATTTT. Its protein is CASSQDWGIGNTIYF.

The chain has TRBV30 and TRBJ2-5, with 13 bases lining up with TRBD2. CDR1 and CDR2 from the germline V gene are GTSNPN and SVGIG (reference sequence). Losses at the gene ends were 2 bases for V and 1 base for J; bases not matched to a gene: 1. The CDR3 runs 15 residues. In nucleotides, the CDR3 is TGTGCCTGGAGTAGGACTAGCGGGGGCCAAGAGACCCAGTACTTC. It yields the protein CAWSRTSGGQETQYF. Based on the CDR3 plus reference TRBV30 and TRBJ2-5, the full variable domain is SQTIHQWPATLVQPVGSPLSLECTVEGTSNPNLYWYRQAAGRGLQLLFYSVGIGQISSEVPQNLSASRPQDRQFILSSKKLLLSDSGFYLCAWSRTSGGQETQYFGPGTRLLVL.

With regard to this clone: The same CDR3 also results from other DNA sequences found in this sample. The V and J genes are TRBV2 and TRBJ1-5; maybe TRBD1 (5 bases). Germline V gene lookup returns CDR1 SNHLY and CDR2 FYNNEI. Trimming removed 3 bases at V and 1 base at J, with 10 bases between. CDR3 size: 15 residues. The CDR3 here is CASSEGRGSNQPQHF. Here the CDR3 DNA reads TGTGCCAGCAGTGAGGGCCGGGGCAGCAATCAGCCCCAGCATTTT. Variable domain in full (rest from reference TRBV2 and TRBJ1-5): EPEVTQTPSHQVTQMGQEVILRCVPISNHLYFYWYRQILGQKVEFLVSFYNNEISEKSEIFDDQFSVERPDGSNFTLKIRSTKLEDSAMYFCASSEGRGSNQPQHFGDGTRLSIL.

This clone appeared a single time. The chain has TRBV19 and TRBJ2-7, with TRBD1 identical over 7 bases. The CDR3 has 14 residues. The junction had 5 bases not matched to a gene; V was cut back by 4 bases and J by 2 bases. Germline CDR1 is LNHDA and CDR2 is SQIVND (reference sequence). CDR3 bases: TGTGCCAGTAGTACCCAGGGGGTCACCTACGAGCAGTACTTC. Amino acid sequence: CASSTQGVTYEQYF.

As concerns this clone: Other nucleotide sequences from this sample produce the same CDR3. This chain uses TRBV6-1 with TRBJ1-2, with a possible D match to TRBD1 (5 bases). CDR1 MNHNS and CDR2 SASEGT come from the germline V gene. Trimming pared 3 bases from V and 7 bases from J, leaving 6 bases between. The CDR3 runs to 11 residues. Here the CDR3 DNA reads TGTGCCAGCAGTGAGGGGGGTGGCTACACCTTC. It codes for CASSEGGGYTF.

This chain joins TRBV30 and TRBJ2-4; D is uncertain. Trimming removed 5 bases from V and 0 bases from J, with 14 bases in between. CDR3 length equals 15 residues. The germline V gene encodes CDR1 GTSNPN and CDR2 SVGIG (reference sequence). The DNA of the CDR3 is TGTGCCTGGGCCGCAAATCCTCTAGCCAAAAACATTCAGTACTTC. It translates to CAWAANPLAKNIQYF.

The chain combines TRBV5-5 with TRBJ2-7; weak D call: TRBD2 (5 bases). Germline V gene sequence: CDR1 SGHKS, CDR2 YYEKEE (reference sequence). The CDR3 length is 13 residues. Trimming pared 5 bases from V and 0 bases from J, leaving 9 bases between. The CDR3 is CASRLRDSYEQYF. CDR3 DNA: TGTGCCAGCAGACTCCGGGACTCCTACGAGCAGTACTTC.

Only one count was recorded for this clone. This chain uses TRBV18 with TRBJ2-2, with D possibly being TRBD1 (6 bases). The V and J ends lost 3 bases and 6 bases respectively, with 14 bases between them. CDR1 is KGHSH, CDR2 LQKENI, per germline. The CDR3 length is 15 residues. The CDR3 nucleotides read TGTGCCAGCTCACCTTTCAACAGGGAGTCCGGGGAGCTGTTTTTT. It specifies CASSPFNRESGELFF. The full variable domain, completed using reference TRBV18 and TRBJ2-2, is NAGVMQNPRHLVRRRGQEARLRCSPMKGHSHVYWYRQLPEEGLKFMVYLQKENIIDESGMPKERFSAEFPKEGPSILRIQQVVRGDSAAYFCASSPFNRESGELFFGEGSRLTVL.

This chain links TRBV5-5 with TRBJ1-4; D is unclear. Trimming left V 0 bases short and J 4 bases short, with 4 bases between. The germline CDR1 and CDR2 sequences are SGHKS and YYEKEE (reference sequence). The CDR3 runs to 13 residues. The CDR3 bases are TGTGCCAGCAGCTTGGCCAGTAATGAAAAACTGTTTTTT. It encodes CASSLASNEKLFF.

This clone has just one count. The V and J genes are TRBV7-2 and TRBJ2-5; no clear D gene. CDR3 length: 14 amino acids. In germline, CDR1 is SGHTA, CDR2 FQGNSA. Trimming shortened V by 2 bases and J by 3 bases, and 10 bases separated the two germline ends. CDR3 coding DNA: TGTGCCAGCAGCTTACAGGCAGGTGAAGAGACCCAGTACTTC. Translating it yields CASSLQAGEETQYF.